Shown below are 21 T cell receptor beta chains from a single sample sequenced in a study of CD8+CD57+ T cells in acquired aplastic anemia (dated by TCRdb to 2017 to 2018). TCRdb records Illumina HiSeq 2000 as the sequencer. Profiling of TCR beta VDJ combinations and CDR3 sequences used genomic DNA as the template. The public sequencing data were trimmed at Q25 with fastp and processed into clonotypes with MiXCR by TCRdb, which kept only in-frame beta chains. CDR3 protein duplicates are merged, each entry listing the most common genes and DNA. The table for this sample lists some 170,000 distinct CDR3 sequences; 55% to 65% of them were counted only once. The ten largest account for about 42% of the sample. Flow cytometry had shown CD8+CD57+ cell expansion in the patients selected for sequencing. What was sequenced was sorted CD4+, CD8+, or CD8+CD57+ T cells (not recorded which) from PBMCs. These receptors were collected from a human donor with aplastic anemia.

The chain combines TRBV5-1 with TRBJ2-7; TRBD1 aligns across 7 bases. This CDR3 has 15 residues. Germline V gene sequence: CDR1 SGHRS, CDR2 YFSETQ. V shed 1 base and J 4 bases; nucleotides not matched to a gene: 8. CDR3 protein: CASSLTGTVIYEQYF. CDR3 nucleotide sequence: TGCGCCAGCAGCTTGACTGGGACAGTAATTTACGAGCAGTACTTC. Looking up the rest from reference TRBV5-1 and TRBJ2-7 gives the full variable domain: KAGVTQTPRYLIKTRGQQVTLSCSPISGHRSVSWYQQTPGQGLQFLFEYFSETQRNKGNFPGRFSGRQFSNSRSEMNVSTLELGDSALYLCASSLTGTVIYEQYFGPGTRLTVT.

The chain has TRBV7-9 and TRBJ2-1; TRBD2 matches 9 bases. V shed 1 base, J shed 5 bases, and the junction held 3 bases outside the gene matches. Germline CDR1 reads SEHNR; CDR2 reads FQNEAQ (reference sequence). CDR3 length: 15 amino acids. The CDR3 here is CASSLVGLANNEQFF. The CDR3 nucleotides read TGTGCCAGCAGCTTAGTGGGACTAGCCAACAATGAGCAGTTCTTC. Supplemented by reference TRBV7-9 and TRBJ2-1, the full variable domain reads DTGVSQNPRHKITKRGQNVTFRCDPISEHNRLYWYRQTLGQGPEFLTYFQNEAQLEKSRLLSDRFSAERPKGSFSTLEIQRTEQGDSAMYLCASSLVGLANNEQFFGPGTRLTVL.

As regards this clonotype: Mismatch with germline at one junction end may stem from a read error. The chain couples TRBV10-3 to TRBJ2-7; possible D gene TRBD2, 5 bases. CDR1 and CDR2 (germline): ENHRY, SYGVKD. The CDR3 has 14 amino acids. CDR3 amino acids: CASSSDPGNYEQYF. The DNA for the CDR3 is TGTGCCAGCAGTTCCGACCCGGGGAACTACGAGCAGTACTTC.

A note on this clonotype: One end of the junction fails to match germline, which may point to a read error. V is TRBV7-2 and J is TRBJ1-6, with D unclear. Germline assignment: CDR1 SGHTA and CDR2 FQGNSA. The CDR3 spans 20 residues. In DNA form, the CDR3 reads TGCGCCAGCAGCCGACAATCTAGGCGCACACCGAGCTCCTATAATTCACCCCTCCACTTT. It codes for CASSRQSRRTPSSYNSPLHF.

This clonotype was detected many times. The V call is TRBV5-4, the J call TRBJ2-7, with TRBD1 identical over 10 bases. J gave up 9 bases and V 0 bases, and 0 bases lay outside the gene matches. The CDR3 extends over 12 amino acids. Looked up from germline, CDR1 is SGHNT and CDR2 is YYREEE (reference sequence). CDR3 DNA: TGTGCCAGCAGCTTGGGGACAGGGGGGCAGTACTTC. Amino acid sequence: CASSLGTGGQYF.

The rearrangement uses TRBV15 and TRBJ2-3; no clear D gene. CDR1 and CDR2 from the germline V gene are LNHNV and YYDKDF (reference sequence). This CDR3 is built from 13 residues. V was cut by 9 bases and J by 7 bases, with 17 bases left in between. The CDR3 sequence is CATWDYLGYTQYF. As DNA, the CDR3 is TGTGCCACGTGGGATTACTTGGGCTATACGCAGTATTTT.

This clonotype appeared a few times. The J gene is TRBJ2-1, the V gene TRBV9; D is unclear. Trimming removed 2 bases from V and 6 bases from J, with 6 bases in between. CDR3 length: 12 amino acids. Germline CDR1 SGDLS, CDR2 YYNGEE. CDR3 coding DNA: TGTGCCAGCAGCGTGGATGGCAATGAGCAGTTCTTC. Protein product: CASSVDGNEQFF.

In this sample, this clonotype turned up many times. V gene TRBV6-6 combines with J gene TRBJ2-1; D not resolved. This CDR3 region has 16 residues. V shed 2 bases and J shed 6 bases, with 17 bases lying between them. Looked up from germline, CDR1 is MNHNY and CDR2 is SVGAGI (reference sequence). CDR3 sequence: CASSYPSSTLVNEQFF. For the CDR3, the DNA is TGTGCCAGCAGTTACCCCTCGTCTACCCTCGTCAATGAGCAGTTCTTC.

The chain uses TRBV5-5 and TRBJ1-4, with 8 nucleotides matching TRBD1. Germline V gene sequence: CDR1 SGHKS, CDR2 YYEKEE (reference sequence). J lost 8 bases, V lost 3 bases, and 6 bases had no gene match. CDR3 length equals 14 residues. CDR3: CASSSGQGEEKLFF. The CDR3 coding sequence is TGTGCCAGCAGCTCAGGACAGGGTGAGGAAAAACTGTTTTTT.

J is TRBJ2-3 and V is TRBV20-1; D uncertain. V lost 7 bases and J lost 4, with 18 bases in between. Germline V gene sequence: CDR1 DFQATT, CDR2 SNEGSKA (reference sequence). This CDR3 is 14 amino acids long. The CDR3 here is CSVKTLLFPDTQYF. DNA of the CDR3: TGCAGTGTCAAGACTCTTCTCTTCCCAGATACGCAGTATTTT.

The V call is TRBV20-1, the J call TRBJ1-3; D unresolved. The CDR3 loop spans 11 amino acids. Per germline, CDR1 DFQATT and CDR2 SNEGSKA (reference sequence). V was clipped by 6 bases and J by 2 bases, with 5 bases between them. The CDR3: CSATTGNTIYF. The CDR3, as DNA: TGCAGTGCGACGACTGGAAACACCATATATTTT.

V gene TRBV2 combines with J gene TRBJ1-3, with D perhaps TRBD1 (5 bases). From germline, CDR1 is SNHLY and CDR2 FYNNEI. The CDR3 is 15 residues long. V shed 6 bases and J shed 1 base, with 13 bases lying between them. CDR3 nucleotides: TGTGCCAGCAGCCGCCAGAGGGGTTCTGGAAACACCATATATTTT. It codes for CASSRQRGSGNTIYF.

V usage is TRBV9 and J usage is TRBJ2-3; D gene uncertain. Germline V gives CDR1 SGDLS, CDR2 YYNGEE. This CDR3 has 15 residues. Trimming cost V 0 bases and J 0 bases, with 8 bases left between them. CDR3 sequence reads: CASSVGPASTDTQYF. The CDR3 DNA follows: TGTGCCAGCAGCGTAGGGCCAGCAAGCACAGATACGCAGTATTTT. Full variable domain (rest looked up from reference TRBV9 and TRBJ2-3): DSGVTQTPKHLITATGQRVTLRCSPRSGDLSVYWYQQSLDQGLQFLIQYYNGEERAKGNILERFSAQQFPDLHSELNLSSLELGDSALYFCASSVGPASTDTQYFGPGTRLTVL.

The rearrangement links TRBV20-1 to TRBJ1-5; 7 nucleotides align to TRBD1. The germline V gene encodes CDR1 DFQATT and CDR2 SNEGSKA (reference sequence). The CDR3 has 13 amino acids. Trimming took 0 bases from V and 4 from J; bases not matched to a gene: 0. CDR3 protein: CSARETGNQPQHF. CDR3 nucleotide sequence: TGCAGTGCTAGAGAGACAGGGAATCAGCCCCAGCATTTT.

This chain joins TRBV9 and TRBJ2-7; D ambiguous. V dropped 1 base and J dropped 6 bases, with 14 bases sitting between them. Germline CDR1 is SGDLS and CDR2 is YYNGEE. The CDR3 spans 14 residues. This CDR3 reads CASSVLGSPSEQYF. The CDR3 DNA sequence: TGTGCCAGCAGCGTATTGGGATCTCCCTCCGAGCAGTACTTC.

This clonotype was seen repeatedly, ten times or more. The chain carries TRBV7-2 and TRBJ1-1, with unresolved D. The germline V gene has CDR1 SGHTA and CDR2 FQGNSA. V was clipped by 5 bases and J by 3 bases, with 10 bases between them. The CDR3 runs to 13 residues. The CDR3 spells CASSIDGHTEAFF. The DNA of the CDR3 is TGTGCCAGCAGCATTGACGGTCACACTGAAGCTTTCTTT.

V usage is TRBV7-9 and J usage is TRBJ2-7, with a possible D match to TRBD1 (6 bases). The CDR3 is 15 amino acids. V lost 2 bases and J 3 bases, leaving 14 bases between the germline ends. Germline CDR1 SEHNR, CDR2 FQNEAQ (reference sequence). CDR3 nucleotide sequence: TGTGCCAGCAGCTTATATTTAGGGGGTTTCTACGAGCAGTACTTC. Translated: CASSLYLGGFYEQYF.

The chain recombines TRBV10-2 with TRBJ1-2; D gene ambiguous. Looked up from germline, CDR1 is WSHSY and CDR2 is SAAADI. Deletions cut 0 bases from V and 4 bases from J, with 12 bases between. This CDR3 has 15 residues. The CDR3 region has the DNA TGCGCCAGCAGTGAGTCGGGGATTGAATTCTATGGCTACACCTTC. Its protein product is CASSESGIEFYGYTF.

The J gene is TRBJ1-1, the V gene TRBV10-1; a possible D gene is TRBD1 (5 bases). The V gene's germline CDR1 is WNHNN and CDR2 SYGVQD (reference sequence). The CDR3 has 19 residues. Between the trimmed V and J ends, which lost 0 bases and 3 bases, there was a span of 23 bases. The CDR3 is CASSESRPPLLGADTEAFF. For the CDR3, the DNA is TGCGCCAGCAGTGAGTCTCGGCCCCCTCTTTTAGGGGCGGACACTGAAGCTTTCTTT.

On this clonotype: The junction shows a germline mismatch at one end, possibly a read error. DNA of the CDR3: TGTGCCAGCAGTTTAATGCCTAGCACAGATACGCAGTATTTT. This codes for CASSLMPSTDTQYF. The V and J genes are TRBV7-3 and TRBJ2-3, with D unclear. The CDR3 has 14 residues. The germline CDR1 and CDR2 sequences are SGHTA and FQGTGA.

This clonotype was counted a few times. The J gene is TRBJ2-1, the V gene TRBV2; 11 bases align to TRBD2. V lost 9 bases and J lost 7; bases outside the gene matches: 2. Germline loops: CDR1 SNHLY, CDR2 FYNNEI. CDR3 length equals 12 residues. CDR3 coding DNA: TGTGCCAGTGTAGCGGGGGGGAATGAGCAGTTCTTC. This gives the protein CASVAGGNEQFF. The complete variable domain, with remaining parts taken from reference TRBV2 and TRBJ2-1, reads EPEVTQTPSHQVTQMGQEVILRCVPISNHLYFYWYRQILGQKVEFLVSFYNNEISEKSEIFDDQFSVERPDGSNFTLKIRSTKLEDSAMYFCASVAGGNEQFFGPGTRLTVL.